These 7 T cell receptor beta chains were sequenced from one sample in a study of OX40 agonist ivuxolimab in advanced cancers. Produced via immunoSEQ multiplex PCR; TCRdb's table is partial and in-frame only. The table lists some 69,000 clones, more than 70% of them singletons. The material was CD4+ or CD8+ T cells sorted from blood, obtained in a trial of the OX40 agonist ivuxolimab. The origin of the receptors is an adult with an advanced solid tumor such as melanoma, head and neck, liver or kidney cancer.

The rearrangement joins TRBV5-4 to TRBJ2-1; D tentatively reads TRBD1 or TRBD2 (5 bases each). The CDR3 extends over 15 amino acids. V lost 4 bases and J lost 6, with 17 bases in between. Germline V gene lookup returns CDR1 SGHNT and CDR2 YYREEE (reference sequence). The CDR3 spells CASSRGPRGPNEQFF. CDR3 coding DNA: TGTGCCAGCAGCCGAGGACCGAGGGGTCCCAATGAGCAGTTCTTC.

The chain is built from TRBV28 and TRBJ1-6, with no clear D. The V gene lost 5 bases and the J gene lost 10 bases, with 12 bases spanning the gap. This CDR3 is built from 13 residues. Per germline, CDR1 MDHEN and CDR2 SYDVKM. The DNA of the CDR3 is TGTGCCAGCAGTCCCCCCCGGGTCTCACCCCTCCACTTT. It codes for CASSPPRVSPLHF.

With respect to this clone: The junction departs from the called germline gene at one end, perhaps through a read error. CDR3 nucleotides: TGTGCCAGCAGGCCCGGGACAGGGACCTACAATTCACCCCTCCACTTT. Its protein product is CASRPGTGTYNSPLHF. V is TRBV25-1 and J is TRBJ1-6; 9 bases map to TRBD1. The CDR3 covers 16 residues. Germline loops: CDR1 MGHDK, CDR2 SYGVNS.

The chain has TRBV7-3 and TRBJ1-1; no clear D. Germline assignment: CDR1 SGHTA and CDR2 FQGTGA. The germline V and J ends were trimmed by 5 bases and 4 bases, with 11 bases remaining between them. The CDR3 covers 13 residues. The CDR3 nucleotides are TGTGCCAGCAGCCCGGTGGGGAGCACTGAAGCTTTCTTT. Its protein is CASSPVGSTEAFF.

This chain links TRBV5-8 with TRBJ2-1; 8 bases align to TRBD1. The J segment lost 5 bases and the V segment lost 1 base, leaving 5 bases of the junction unmatched. Germline assignment: CDR1 SGHTS and CDR2 YDEGEE. The CDR3 loop spans 15 amino acids. The CDR3 region is CASSLRDRSDNEQFF. DNA of the CDR3: TGTGCCAGCAGCTTGCGGGACAGGTCCGACAATGAGCAGTTCTTC.

A single count supports this clone. The chain has TRBV6-5 and TRBJ1-1; no firm D call. Germline CDR1 and CDR2: MNHEY and SVGAGI. Between the trimmed V and J ends, which lost 0 bases and 1 base, there was a span of 9 bases. CDR3 length equals 15 residues. The CDR3 loop is CASSYSGRSNTEAFF. The CDR3 nucleotides read TGTGCCAGCAGTTACTCAGGGAGATCGAACACTGAAGCTTTCTTT.

The rearrangement uses TRBV6-1 and TRBJ2-7, with D unclear. Germline lookup yields CDR1 MNHNS and CDR2 SASEGT. The CDR3 runs to 12 residues. V lost 1 base and J 5 bases, leaving 6 bases between the germline ends. This CDR3 reads CASSEGQDEQYF. CDR3 DNA: TGTGCCAGCAGTGAAGGGCAGGACGAGCAGTACTTC.